The next 14 T cell receptor beta chains were all read from a single sample in a study of response to subunit inactivated influenza vaccine. One entry per CDR3 protein, called by TCRdb with MiXCR from the RT-PCR reads. The sample lists about 700,000 distinct CDR3 sequences; approximately 14% were seen once. The source material was PBMCs from blood, sampled around two weeks before vaccination. The receptors stem from a man in his fifties or sixties who received an inactivated influenza vaccine.

This clonotype was detected only a few times. The V and J genes are TRBV6-2 or TRBV6-3 and TRBJ2-6; D possibly corresponds to TRBD1 (6 bases). The CDR3 sequence is 17 residues long. Looked up from germline, CDR1 is MNHEY and CDR2 is SVGEGT. The V gene lost 5 bases and the J gene lost 0 bases, with 14 bases spanning the gap. The DNA of the CDR3 is TGTGCCAGCAGTCGATGGACAGCGAACTCTGGGGCCAACGTCCTGACTTTC. Its protein product is CASSRWTANSGANVLTF.

This clonotype has just a few counts. V usage is TRBV20-1 and J usage is TRBJ2-7; tentative D call: TRBD2 (6 bases). Trimming stripped 8 bases from V and 4 bases from J, with 18 bases between. The germline CDR1 and CDR2 sequences are DFQATT and SNEGSKA (reference sequence). The CDR3 loop spans 13 amino acids. In DNA, the CDR3 is TGCAGTCCCTTTAGTGGGGGGAGGTACGAGCAGTACTTC. Protein: CSPFSGGRYEQYF.

Ten or more counts support this clonotype. The chain joins TRBV6-2 or TRBV6-3 to TRBJ1-5; TRBD1 matches at 8 bases. The CDR3 loop spans 14 amino acids. Germline CDR1 reads MNHEY; CDR2 reads SVGEGT. The junction had 6 bases not matched to a gene; V was cut back by 2 bases and J by 9 bases. This CDR3 reads CASSYPVTGGPQHF. For the CDR3, the DNA is TGTGCCAGCAGTTACCCCGTTACAGGGGGGCCCCAGCATTTT.

Turning to this clonotype: A junction end diverges from the germline sequence, so it may reflect a read error. The rearrangement joins TRBV20-1 to TRBJ2-1; 12 nucleotides agree with TRBD2. This CDR3 is built from 16 residues. Germline CDR1 is DFQATT and CDR2 is SNEGSKA (reference sequence). For the CDR3, the DNA is TGCTGTGCTAGAACGTGGCTAGCGGGAGGGCCACAAGAGCAGTTCTTC. It translates to CCARTWLAGGPQEQFF.

The chain employs TRBV7-2 and TRBJ2-3; perhaps TRBD2 as D (6 bases). Trimming removed 1 base from V and 4 bases from J, with 12 bases in between. The CDR3 contains 15 residues. Germline V gives CDR1 SGHTA, CDR2 FQGNSA. This CDR3 reads CASSLVGGAADTQYF. CDR3 DNA sequence: TGTGCCAGCAGCTTAGTGGGAGGCGCGGCAGATACGCAGTATTTT.

This clonotype has only a few counts. The chain links TRBV7-9 to TRBJ2-5, with D uncertain. Trimming took 8 bases from V and 4 from J, leaving 8 bases between them. This CDR3 is built from 11 residues. Per the germline V gene, CDR1 is SEHNR and CDR2 is FQNEAQ (reference sequence). The CDR3, as DNA: TGTGCCAGCGGTACTATAGAGACCCAGTACTTC. This encodes CASGTIETQYF. Full variable domain (remainder filled in from reference TRBV7-9 and TRBJ2-5): DTGVSQNPRHKITKRGQNVTFRCDPISEHNRLYWYRQTLGQGPEFLTYFQNEAQLEKSRLLSDRFSAERPKGSFSTLEIQRTEQGDSAMYLCASGTIETQYFGPGTRLLVL.

The chain combines TRBV3-1 with TRBJ1-1, with 11 bases fitting TRBD1. From germline, CDR1 is LGHDT and CDR2 YNNKEL (reference sequence). V shed 3 bases, J shed 6 bases, and the junction held 6 bases outside the gene matches. The CDR3 extends over 15 amino acids. CDR3 region: CASSQGTGGSAEAFF. Here the CDR3 DNA reads TGTGCCAGCAGCCAGGGGACAGGGGGTAGCGCTGAAGCTTTCTTT. Full variable domain (remainder filled in from reference TRBV3-1 and TRBJ1-1): DTAVSQTPKYLVTQMGNDKSIKCEQNLGHDTMYWYKQDSKKFLKIMFSYNNKELIINETVPNRFSPKSPDKAHLNLHINSLELGDSAVYFCASSQGTGGSAEAFFGQGTRLTVV.

This clonotype was recorded at least ten times. This sequence joins TRBV5-1 and TRBJ2-3, with 11 positions matching TRBD2. The V gene end was trimmed by 1 base and the J gene end by 3 bases; junction bases not matched to a gene: 7. The CDR3 runs 17 residues. Germline V gene sequence: CDR1 SGHRS, CDR2 YFSETQ. The CDR3 reads CASSLFLAGGNTDTQYF. The DNA of the CDR3 is TGCGCCAGCAGCTTGTTTCTAGCGGGGGGCAATACAGATACGCAGTATTTT.

The V and J genes are TRBV5-1 and TRBJ1-1; TRBD1 aligns across 9 bases. There are 13 residues in the CDR3. The germline V gene has CDR1 SGHRS and CDR2 YFSETQ. The V segment lost 7 bases and the J segment 7 bases; nucleotides outside the gene matches: 8. The CDR3 loop reads CASGSGTGLEAFF. The CDR3 coding sequence is TGCGCCAGCGGCTCTGGGACAGGGCTTGAAGCTTTCTTT.

This clonotype showed up just a few times. This chain uses TRBV28 with TRBJ2-5; 7 positions match TRBD2. The CDR3 is made up of 14 amino acids. Trimming took 4 bases from V and 4 from J; bases not matched to a gene: 6. CDR1 is MDHEN and CDR2 is SYDVKM in the germline V gene. The CDR3 region is CASSSGGTRETQYF. CDR3 coding DNA: TGTGCCAGCAGTTCCGGGGGGACTCGAGAGACCCAGTACTTC.

The rearrangement uses TRBV7-2 and TRBJ2-3, with no clear D. The ends were cut back, 4 bases at V and 6 bases at J, with 11 bases in the middle. This CDR3 has 13 amino acids. The germline V gene has CDR1 SGHTA and CDR2 FQGNSA. Here the CDR3 reads CASSYDRGDTQYF. The CDR3 nucleotides read TGTGCCAGCAGCTATGACCGAGGCGATACGCAGTATTTT.

The chain employs TRBV24-1 and TRBJ2-3; 8 bases map to TRBD1. J gave up 0 bases and V 9 bases, and 10 bases lay outside the gene matches. CDR1 is KGHDR and CDR2 is SFDVKD in the germline V gene. CDR3 length: 16 amino acids. The CDR3 DNA reads as TGTGCCACCTCAACGACAGGGGCGGCTAGCACAGATACGCAGTATTTT. Protein sequence: CATSTTGAASTDTQYF.

This clonotype turned up a few times. The V gene is TRBV24-1, the J gene TRBJ2-1, with D uncertain. This CDR3 contains 12 residues. Trimming pared 4 bases from V and 9 bases from J, leaving 9 bases between. Germline lookup yields CDR1 KGHDR and CDR2 SFDVKD. DNA of the CDR3: TGTGCCACCAGTGACTCTCTCTTTGAGCAGTTCTTC. It encodes CATSDSLFEQFF.

The chain employs TRBV6-5 and TRBJ2-7; TRBD1 matches at 7 bases. This CDR3 is built from 16 residues. Germline loops: CDR1 MNHEY, CDR2 SVGAGI. The ends lost 1 base at V and 7 bases at J; junction bases unmatched: 13. Written as DNA, the CDR3 is TGTGCCAGCAGTTACTTTAGACAGGGCTCCCTCCTGGAGCAGTACTTC. It is translated as CASSYFRQGSLLEQYF.